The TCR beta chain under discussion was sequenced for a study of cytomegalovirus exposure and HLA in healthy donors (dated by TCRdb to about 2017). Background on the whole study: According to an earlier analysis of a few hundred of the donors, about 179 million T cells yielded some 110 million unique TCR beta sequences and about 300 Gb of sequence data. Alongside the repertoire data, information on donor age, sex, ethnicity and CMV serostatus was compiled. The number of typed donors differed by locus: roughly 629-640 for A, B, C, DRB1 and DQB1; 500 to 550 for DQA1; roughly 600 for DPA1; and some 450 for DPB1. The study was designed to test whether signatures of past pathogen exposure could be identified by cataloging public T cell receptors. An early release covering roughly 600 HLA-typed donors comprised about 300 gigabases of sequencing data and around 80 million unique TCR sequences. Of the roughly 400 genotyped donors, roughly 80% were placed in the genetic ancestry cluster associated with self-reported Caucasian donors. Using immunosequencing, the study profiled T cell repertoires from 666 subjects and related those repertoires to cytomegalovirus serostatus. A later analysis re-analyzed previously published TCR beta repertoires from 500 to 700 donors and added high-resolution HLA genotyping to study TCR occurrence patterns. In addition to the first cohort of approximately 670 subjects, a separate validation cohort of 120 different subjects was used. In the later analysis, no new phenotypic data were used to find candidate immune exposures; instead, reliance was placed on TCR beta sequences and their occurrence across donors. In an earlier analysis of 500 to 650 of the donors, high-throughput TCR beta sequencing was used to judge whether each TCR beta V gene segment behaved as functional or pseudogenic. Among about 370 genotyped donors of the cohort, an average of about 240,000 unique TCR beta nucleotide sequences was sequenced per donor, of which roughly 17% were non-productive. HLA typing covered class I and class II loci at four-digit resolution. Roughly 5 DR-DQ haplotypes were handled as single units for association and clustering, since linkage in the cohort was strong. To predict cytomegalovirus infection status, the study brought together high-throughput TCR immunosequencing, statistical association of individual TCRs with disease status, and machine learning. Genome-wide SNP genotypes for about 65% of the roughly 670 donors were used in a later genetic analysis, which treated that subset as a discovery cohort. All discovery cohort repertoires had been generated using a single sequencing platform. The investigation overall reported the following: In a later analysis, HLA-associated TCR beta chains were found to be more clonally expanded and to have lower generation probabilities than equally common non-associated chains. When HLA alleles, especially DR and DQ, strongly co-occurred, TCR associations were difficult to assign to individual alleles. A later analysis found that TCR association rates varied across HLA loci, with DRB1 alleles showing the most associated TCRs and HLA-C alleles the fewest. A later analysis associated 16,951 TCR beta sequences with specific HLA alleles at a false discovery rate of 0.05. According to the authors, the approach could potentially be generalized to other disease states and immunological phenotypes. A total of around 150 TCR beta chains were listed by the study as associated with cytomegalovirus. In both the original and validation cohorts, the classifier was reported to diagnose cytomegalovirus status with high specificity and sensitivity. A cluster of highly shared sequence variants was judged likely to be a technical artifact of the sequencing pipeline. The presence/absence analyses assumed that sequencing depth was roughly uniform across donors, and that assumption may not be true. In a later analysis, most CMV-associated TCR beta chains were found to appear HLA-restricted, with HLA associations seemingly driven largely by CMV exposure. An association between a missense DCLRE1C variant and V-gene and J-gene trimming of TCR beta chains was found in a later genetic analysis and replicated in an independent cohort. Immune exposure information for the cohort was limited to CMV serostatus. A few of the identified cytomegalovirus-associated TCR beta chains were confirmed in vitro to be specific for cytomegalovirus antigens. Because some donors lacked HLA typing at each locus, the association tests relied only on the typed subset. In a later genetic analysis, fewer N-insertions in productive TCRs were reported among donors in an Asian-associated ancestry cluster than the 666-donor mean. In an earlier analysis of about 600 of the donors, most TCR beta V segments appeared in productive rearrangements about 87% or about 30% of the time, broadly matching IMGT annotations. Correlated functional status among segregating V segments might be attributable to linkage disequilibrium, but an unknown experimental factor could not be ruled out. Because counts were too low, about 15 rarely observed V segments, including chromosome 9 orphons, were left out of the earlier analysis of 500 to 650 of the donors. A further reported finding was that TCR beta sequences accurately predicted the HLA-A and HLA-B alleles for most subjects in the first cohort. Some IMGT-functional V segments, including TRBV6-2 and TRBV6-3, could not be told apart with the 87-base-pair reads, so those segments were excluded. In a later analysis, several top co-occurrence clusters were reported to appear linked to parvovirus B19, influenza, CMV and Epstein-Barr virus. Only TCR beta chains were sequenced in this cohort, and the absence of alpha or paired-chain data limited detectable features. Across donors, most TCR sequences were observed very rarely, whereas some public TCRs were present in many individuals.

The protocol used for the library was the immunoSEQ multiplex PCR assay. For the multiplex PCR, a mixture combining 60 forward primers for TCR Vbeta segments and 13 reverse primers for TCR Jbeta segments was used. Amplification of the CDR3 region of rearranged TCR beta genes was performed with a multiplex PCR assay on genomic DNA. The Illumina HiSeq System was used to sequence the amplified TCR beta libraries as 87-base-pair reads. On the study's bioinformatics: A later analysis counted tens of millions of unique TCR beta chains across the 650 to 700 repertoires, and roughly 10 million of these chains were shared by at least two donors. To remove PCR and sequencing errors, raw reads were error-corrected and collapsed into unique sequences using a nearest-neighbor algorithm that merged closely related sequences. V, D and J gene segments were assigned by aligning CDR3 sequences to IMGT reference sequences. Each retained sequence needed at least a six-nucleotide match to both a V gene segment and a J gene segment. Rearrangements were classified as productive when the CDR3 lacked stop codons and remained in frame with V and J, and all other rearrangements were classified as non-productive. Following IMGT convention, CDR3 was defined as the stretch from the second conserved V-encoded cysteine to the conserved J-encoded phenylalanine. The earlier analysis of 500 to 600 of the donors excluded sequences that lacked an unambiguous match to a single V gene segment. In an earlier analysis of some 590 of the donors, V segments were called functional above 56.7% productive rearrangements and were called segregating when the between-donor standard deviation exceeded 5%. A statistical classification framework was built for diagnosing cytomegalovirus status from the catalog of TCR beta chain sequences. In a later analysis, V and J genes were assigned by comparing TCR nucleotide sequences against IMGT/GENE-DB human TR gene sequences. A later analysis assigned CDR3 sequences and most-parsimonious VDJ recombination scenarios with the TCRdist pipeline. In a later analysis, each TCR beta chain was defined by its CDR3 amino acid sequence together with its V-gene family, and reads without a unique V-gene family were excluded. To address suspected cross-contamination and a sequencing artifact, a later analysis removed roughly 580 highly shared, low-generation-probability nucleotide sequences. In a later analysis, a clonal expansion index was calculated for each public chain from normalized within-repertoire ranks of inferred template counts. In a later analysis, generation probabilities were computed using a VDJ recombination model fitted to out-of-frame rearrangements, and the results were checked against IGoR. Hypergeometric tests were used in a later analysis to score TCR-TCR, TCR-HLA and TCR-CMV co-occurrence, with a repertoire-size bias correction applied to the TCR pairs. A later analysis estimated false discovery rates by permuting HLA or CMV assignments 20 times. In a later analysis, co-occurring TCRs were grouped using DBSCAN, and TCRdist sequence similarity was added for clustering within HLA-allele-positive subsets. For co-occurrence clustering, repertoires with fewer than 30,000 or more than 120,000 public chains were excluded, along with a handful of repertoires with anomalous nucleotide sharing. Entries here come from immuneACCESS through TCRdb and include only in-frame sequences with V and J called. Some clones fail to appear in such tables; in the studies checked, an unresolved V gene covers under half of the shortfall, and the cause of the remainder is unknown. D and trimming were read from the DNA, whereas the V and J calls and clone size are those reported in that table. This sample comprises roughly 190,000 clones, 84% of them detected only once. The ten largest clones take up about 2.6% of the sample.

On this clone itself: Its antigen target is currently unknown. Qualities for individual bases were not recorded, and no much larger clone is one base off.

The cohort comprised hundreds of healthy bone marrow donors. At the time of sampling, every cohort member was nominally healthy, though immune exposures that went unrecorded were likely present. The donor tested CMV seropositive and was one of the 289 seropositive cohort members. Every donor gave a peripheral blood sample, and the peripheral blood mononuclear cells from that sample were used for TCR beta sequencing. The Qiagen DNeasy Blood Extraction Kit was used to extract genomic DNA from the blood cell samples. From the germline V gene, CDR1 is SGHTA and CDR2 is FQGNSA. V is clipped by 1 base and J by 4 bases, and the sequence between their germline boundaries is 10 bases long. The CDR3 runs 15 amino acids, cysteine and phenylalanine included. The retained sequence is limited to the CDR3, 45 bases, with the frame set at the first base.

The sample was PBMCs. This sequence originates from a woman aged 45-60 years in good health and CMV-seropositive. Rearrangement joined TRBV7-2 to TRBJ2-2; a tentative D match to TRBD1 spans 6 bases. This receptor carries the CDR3 CASSLGTAVTGELFF. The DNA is TGTGCCAGCAGCTTAGGGACAGCTGTCACCGGGGAGCTGTTTTTT.